Each of the 26 T cell receptor beta chains below was sequenced from the same sample in a study of graft-versus-host responses after intestinal transplantation. Assay: immunoSEQ multiplex PCR; the TCRdb copy retains only in-frame clones and omits some. Of just under 65,000 clones in the sample, over 90% were seen once. These TCRs are of unknown antigen specificity. The sequencing used unstimulated CD8+ T cells sorted from spleen or lymph node cells, collected before transplant. The receptors here all came from a human donor who was the organ donor for an intestinal transplant.

The rearrangement links TRBV9 to TRBJ2-7; 7 positions agree with TRBD2. Germline V gene lookup returns CDR1 SGDLS and CDR2 YYNGEE. There are 15 residues in the CDR3. Trimming at V came to 0 bases and at J to 1 base, leaving 4 bases not matched to a gene. The CDR3: CASSVDTSVSYEQYF. The CDR3 DNA sequence: TGTGCCAGCAGCGTAGATACTAGCGTATCCTACGAGCAGTACTTC.

The rearrangement joins TRBV27 to TRBJ2-5, with TRBD2 matching 11 bases. The CDR3 has 17 amino acids. Trimming took 1 base from V and 2 from J; bases not matched to a gene: 6. Germline values: CDR1 MNHEY, CDR2 SMNVEV (reference sequence). CDR3 nucleotide sequence: TGTGCCAGCAGTTTATATAGCGGGAGGGGGGAACAAGAGACCCAGTACTTC. Its protein is CASSLYSGRGEQETQYF.

The chain links TRBV13 to TRBJ2-7, with D possibly being TRBD1 (6 bases). CDR3 length: 14 amino acids. Looked up from germline, CDR1 is PRHDT and CDR2 is FYEKMQ (reference sequence). Trimming pared 1 base from V and 4 bases from J, leaving 11 bases between. The CDR3 DNA reads TGTGCCAGCAGCTTAGCTGCCAGGGGATACGAGCAGTACTTC. This gives the protein CASSLAARGYEQYF.

V usage is TRBV6-6 and J usage is TRBJ1-3, with D possibly matching TRBD1 (6 bases). The V and J ends lost 5 bases and 0 bases respectively, with 8 bases between them. CDR1 and CDR2 from the germline V gene are MNHNY and SVGAGI (reference sequence). The CDR3 runs to 14 residues. The CDR3 is CASSPDSSGNTIYF. The CDR3 nucleotides are TGTGCCAGCAGTCCGGACAGCTCTGGAAACACCATATATTTT.

The rearrangement links TRBV2 to TRBJ2-1; D call uncertain. Germline V gene data show CDR1 as SNHLY and CDR2 as FYNNEI. Trimming shortened V by 3 bases and J by 0 bases, and 9 bases separated the two germline ends. CDR3 length equals 15 residues. CDR3 nucleotide sequence: TGTGCCAGCAGTGATAACTGGAGCTCCTACAATGAGCAGTTCTTC. Its protein is CASSDNWSSYNEQFF.

The CDR3 is CATSRELGGYNEQFF. The CDR3 DNA reads as TGTGCCACCAGCAGAGAGCTAGGCGGATACAATGAGCAGTTCTTC. The chain has TRBV15 and TRBJ2-1; no firm D call. The V and J ends lost 0 bases and 4 bases respectively, with 10 bases between them. The CDR3 is 15 residues long. Germline lookup yields CDR1 LNHNV and CDR2 YYDKDF (reference sequence).

The chain is built from TRBV27 and TRBJ2-7; D is perhaps TRBD1 (5 bases). CDR1 and CDR2 (germline): MNHEY, SMNVEV (reference sequence). With 7 bases removed from V and 1 base from J, the gap between germline ends came to 17 bases. This CDR3 is built from 15 residues. The CDR3 nucleotides read TGTGCCAGCAAATTGTCAGGACACCCGTCCTACGAGCAGTACTTC. It yields the protein CASKLSGHPSYEQYF.

CDR3 sequence reads: CASSLARQGAYEQYF. CDR3 in DNA: TGTGCCAGCAGCTTAGCGCGACAGGGGGCCTACGAGCAGTACTTC. V gene TRBV7-8 combines with J gene TRBJ2-7; 9 nucleotides match TRBD1. The CDR3 is 15 residues long. In germline, CDR1 is SGHVS, CDR2 FQNEAQ. With V trimmed by 0 bases and J by 2 bases, 2 bases remained unmatched.

The rearrangement joins TRBV7-2 to TRBJ2-3; 7 bases agree with TRBD1. The V gene end was trimmed by 11 bases and the J gene end by 6 bases; junction bases not matched to a gene: 11. The CDR3 runs 13 residues. The germline V gene has CDR1 SGHTA and CDR2 FQGNSA. This CDR3 reads CAGKGAAADTQYF. The DNA of the CDR3 is TGTGCCGGAAAGGGGGCAGCAGCGGATACGCAGTATTTT. The whole variable domain, remainder taken from reference TRBV7-2 and TRBJ2-3, is GAGVSQSPSNKVTEKGKDVELRCDPISGHTALYWYRQSLGQGLEFLIYFQGNSAPDKSGLPSDRFSAERTGGSVSTLTIQRTQQEDSAVYLCAGKGAAADTQYFGPGTRLTVL.

This clone was observed once. V and J are TRBV9 and TRBJ2-1, with 9 bases matching TRBD2. Germline-derived CDR1 and CDR2 are SGDLS and YYNGEE. V lost 4 bases to trimming and J lost 2 bases; unmatched junction nucleotides: 4. The CDR3 contains 15 residues. CDR3 DNA: TGTGCCAGCAGCCCAGCGGGGGGACCCTACAATGAGCAGTTCTTC. Encoded protein: CASSPAGGPYNEQFF.

The chain joins TRBV29-1 to TRBJ1-2; maybe TRBD1 (5 bases). There are 14 residues in the CDR3. Germline loops: CDR1 SQVTM, CDR2 ANQGSEA. V lost 5 bases to trimming and J lost 5 bases, with 18 bases between them. The CDR3 DNA follows: TGCAGCGTTCAAGGGGAGGGGACGGGATATGGCTACACCTTC. Translating it yields CSVQGEGTGYGYTF. The whole variable domain, filled in from reference TRBV29-1 and TRBJ1-2, reads SAVISQKPSRDICQRGTSLTIQCQVDSQVTMMFWYRQQPGQSLTLIATANQGSEATYESGFVIDKFPISRPNLTFSTLTVSNMSPEDSSIYLCSVQGEGTGYGYTFGSGTRLTVV.

V usage is TRBV6-5 and J usage is TRBJ1-1; D is unresolved. Trimming took off 7 bases at V and 1 base at J, with 13 bases between the two ends. This CDR3 comprises 14 residues. Germline V gene sequence: CDR1 MNHEY, CDR2 SVGAGI. CDR3 in amino acids: CASNPGYPNTEAFF. The CDR3, as DNA: TGTGCCAGCAACCCGGGGTACCCGAACACTGAAGCTTTCTTT.

The V gene is TRBV6-1, the J gene TRBJ2-1; a weak D match, TRBD2 (6 bases). Deletions cut 4 bases from V and 4 bases from J, with 8 bases between. Germline assignment: CDR1 MNHNS and CDR2 SASEGT. The CDR3 loop spans 13 amino acids. The CDR3 nucleotides are TGTGCCAGCAGTGTTGGGACTTACAATGAGCAGTTCTTC. Translated, it gives CASSVGTYNEQFF.

This chain links TRBV12-5 with TRBJ1-2; 9 bases match TRBD1. Germline trimming cut 10 bases from V and 6 bases from J; bases unmatched to any gene: 12. Germline V gives CDR1 LGHNT, CDR2 FRNRAP. CDR3 length: 14 amino acids. CDR3 region: CAIHRDREWDGYTF. For the CDR3, the DNA is TGTGCTATCCACCGGGACAGGGAATGGGATGGCTACACCTTC.

This chain joins TRBV28 and TRBJ2-3, with 12 bases that match TRBD2. CDR1 and CDR2 (germline): MDHEN, SYDVKM. The CDR3 is made up of 16 amino acids. V lost 7 bases to trimming and J lost 3 bases; unmatched junction nucleotides: 8. The CDR3 spells CASNYYGTSGTDTQYF. The DNA of the CDR3 is TGTGCCAGCAACTACTACGGGACTAGCGGGACAGATACGCAGTATTTT.

This sequence joins TRBV4-3 and TRBJ2-7; weak D call: TRBD2 (6 bases). This CDR3 contains 14 residues. Germline CDR1 is LGHNA and CDR2 is YSLEER. Trimming took 0 bases from V and 5 from J, leaving 11 bases between them. CDR3 in DNA: TGCGCCAGCAGCCAAGATGCACTAGCAGACGAGCAGTACTTC. Protein sequence: CASSQDALADEQYF.

This clone was recorded only once. The J gene is TRBJ1-2, the V gene TRBV27; D unresolved. V lost 6 bases and J 3 bases, leaving 11 bases between the germline ends. Germline loops: CDR1 MNHEY, CDR2 SMNVEV (reference sequence). There are 13 residues in the CDR3. The CDR3 DNA follows: TGTGCCAGCAGATCCCTCCTAGACTATGGCTACACCTTC. It is translated as CASRSLLDYGYTF.

Only one count was recorded for this clone. The V gene is TRBV2, the J gene TRBJ2-1; TRBD2 aligns across 8 bases. The CDR3 totals 15 residues. V shed 4 bases, J shed 4 bases, and the junction held 6 bases outside the gene matches. CDR1 SNHLY and CDR2 FYNNEI come from the germline V gene. The chain's CDR3 is CASSGGTSAYNEQFF. The CDR3 DNA reads TGTGCCAGCAGTGGTGGGACTAGTGCTTACAATGAGCAGTTCTTC. The full variable domain, rest sourced from reference TRBV2 and TRBJ2-1, is EPEVTQTPSHQVTQMGQEVILRCVPISNHLYFYWYRQILGQKVEFLVSFYNNEISEKSEIFDDQFSVERPDGSNFTLKIRSTKLEDSAMYFCASSGGTSAYNEQFFGPGTRLTVL.

This clone has just a few counts. The chain has TRBV5-8 and TRBJ1-1, with TRBD1 matching over 7 bases. The CDR3 totals 15 residues. After removal of 1 base from V and 10 bases from J, the junction contained 13 bases not matched to a gene. Germline CDR1 is SGHTS and CDR2 is YDEGEE. The CDR3 loop is CASSLYQGEESVAFF. In nucleotides, the CDR3 is TGTGCCAGCAGCTTGTATCAGGGGGAAGAGTCAGTAGCTTTCTTT.

This rearrangement joins TRBV7-9 to TRBJ2-7; a weak D match, TRBD2 (5 bases). V gave up 2 bases and J gave up 4 bases, with 9 bases separating them. Germline CDR1 is SEHNR and CDR2 is FQNEAQ (reference sequence). The CDR3 is made up of 13 amino acids. The CDR3, as DNA: TGTGCCAGCAGCTTATCCCGGACTTACGAGCAGTACTTC. Its protein is CASSLSRTYEQYF.

The chain uses TRBV6-5 and TRBJ1-1; 12 nucleotides align to TRBD1. The CDR3 is 15 residues long. V shed 2 bases, J shed 6 bases, and the junction held 4 bases outside the gene matches. Germline V gives CDR1 MNHEY, CDR2 SVGAGI. The DNA for the CDR3 is TGTGCCAGCAGTTACACCGGGACAGGGGGCGCTGAAGCTTTCTTT. It encodes CASSYTGTGGAEAFF.

CDR3 DNA: TGCGCCAGCAGCCGGGGAGGACAAGAGACCCAGTACTTC. It yields the protein CASSRGGQETQYF. The chain couples TRBV4-1 to TRBJ2-5; weak D call: TRBD2 (6 bases). Germline-derived CDR1 and CDR2 are MGHRA and YSYEKL. The CDR3 runs to 13 residues. Trimming cost V 4 bases and J 2 bases, with 8 bases left between them.

V is TRBV21-1 and J is TRBJ2-1; the table's D call of TRBD2 was not tested on the DNA. TRBV21-1 is a listed pseudogene. The CDR3 has 14 residues. CDR3 nucleotides: TGTGCCAGCAGCAAAGTACGGCGGAACAATGAGCAGTTCTTC. It specifies CASSKVRRNNEQFF.

V and J are TRBV7-8 and TRBJ2-7; 7 nucleotides agree with TRBD1. Germline lookup yields CDR1 SGHVS and CDR2 FQNEAQ. The CDR3 runs 15 residues. Germline trimming cut 5 bases from V and 5 bases from J; bases unmatched to any gene: 12. The CDR3 DNA reads as TGTGCCAGCAGCCCACCAAGACAGGGTATCCACGAGCAGTACTTC. It specifies CASSPPRQGIHEQYF.

This chain connects TRBV9 to TRBJ1-5, with TRBD1 identical over 7 bases. The CDR3 is 14 amino acids. Per germline, CDR1 SGDLS and CDR2 YYNGEE. The junction had 1 base not matched to a gene; V was cut back by 0 bases and J by 4 bases. In DNA form, the CDR3 reads TGTGCCAGCAGCGTAGGGGACAGTAATCAGCCCCAGCATTTT. This sequence encodes CASSVGDSNQPQHF.

This rearrangement joins TRBV28 to TRBJ2-7; D is unclear. The CDR3 has 16 amino acids. The germline gives CDR1 MDHEN, CDR2 SYDVKM. V was trimmed by 2 bases and J by 0 bases, leaving 14 bases between them. The CDR3: CASSLPDIPYSYEQYF. The CDR3 DNA reads TGTGCCAGCAGTTTACCCGACATACCGTACTCCTACGAGCAGTACTTC.